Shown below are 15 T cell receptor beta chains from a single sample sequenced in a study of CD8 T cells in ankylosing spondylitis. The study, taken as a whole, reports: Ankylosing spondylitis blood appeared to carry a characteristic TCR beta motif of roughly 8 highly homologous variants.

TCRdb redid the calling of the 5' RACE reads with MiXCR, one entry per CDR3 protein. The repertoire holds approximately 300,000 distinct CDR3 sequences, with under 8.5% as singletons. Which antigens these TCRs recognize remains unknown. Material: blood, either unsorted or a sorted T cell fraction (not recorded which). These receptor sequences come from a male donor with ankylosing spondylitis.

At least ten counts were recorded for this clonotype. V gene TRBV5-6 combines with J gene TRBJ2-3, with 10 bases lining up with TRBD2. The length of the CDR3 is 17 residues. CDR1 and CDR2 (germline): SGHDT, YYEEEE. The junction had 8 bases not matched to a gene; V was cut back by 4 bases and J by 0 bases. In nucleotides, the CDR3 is TGTGCCAGCAGCAAGAGACTAGCGGGTACTAGCACAGATACGCAGTATTTT. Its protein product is CASSKRLAGTSTDTQYF. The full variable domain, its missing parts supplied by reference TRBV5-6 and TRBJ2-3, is DAGVTQSPTHLIKTRGQQVTLRCSPKSGHDTVSWYQQALGQGPQFIFQYYEEEERQRGNFPDRFSGHQFPNYSSELNVNALLLGDSALYLCASSKRLAGTSTDTQYFGPGTRLTVL.

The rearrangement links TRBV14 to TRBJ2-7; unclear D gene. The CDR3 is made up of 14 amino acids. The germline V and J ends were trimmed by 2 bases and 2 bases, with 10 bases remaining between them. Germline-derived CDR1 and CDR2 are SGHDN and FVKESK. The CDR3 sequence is CASSQSGSTYEQYF. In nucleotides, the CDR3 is TGTGCCAGCAGCCAAAGTGGCAGCACCTACGAGCAGTACTTC.

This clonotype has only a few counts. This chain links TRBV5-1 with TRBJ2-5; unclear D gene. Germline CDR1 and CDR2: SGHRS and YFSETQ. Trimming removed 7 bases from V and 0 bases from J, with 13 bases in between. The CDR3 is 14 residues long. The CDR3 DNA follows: TGCGCCAGCCGGAAAGAAGATTACCAAGAGACCCAGTACTTC. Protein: CASRKEDYQETQYF.

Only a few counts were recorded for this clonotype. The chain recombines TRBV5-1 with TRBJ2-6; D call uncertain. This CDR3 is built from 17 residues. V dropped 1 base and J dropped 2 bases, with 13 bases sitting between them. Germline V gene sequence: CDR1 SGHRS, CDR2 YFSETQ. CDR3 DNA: TGCGCCAGCAGCTTGTGGGTTGGGTCTCCTGGGGCCAACGTCCTGACTTTC. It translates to CASSLWVGSPGANVLTF.

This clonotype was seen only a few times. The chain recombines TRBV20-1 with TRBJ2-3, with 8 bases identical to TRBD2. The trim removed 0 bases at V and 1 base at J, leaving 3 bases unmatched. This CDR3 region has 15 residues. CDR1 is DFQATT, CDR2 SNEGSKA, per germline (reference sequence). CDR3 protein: CSARDSLAGTDTQYF. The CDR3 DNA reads TGCAGTGCTAGAGATTCACTAGCGGGCACAGATACGCAGTATTTT.

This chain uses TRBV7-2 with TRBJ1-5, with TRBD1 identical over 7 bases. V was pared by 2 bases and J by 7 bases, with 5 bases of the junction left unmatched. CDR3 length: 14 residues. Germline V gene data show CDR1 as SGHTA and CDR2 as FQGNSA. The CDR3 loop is CASSLRQGSQPQHF. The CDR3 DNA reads TGTGCCAGCAGCTTACGACAGGGAAGCCAGCCCCAGCATTTT. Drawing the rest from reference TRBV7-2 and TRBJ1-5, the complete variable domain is GAGVSQSPSNKVTEKGKDVELRCDPISGHTALYWYRQSLGQGLEFLIYFQGNSAPDKSGLPSDRFSAERTGGSVSTLTIQRTQQEDSAVYLCASSLRQGSQPQHFGDGTRLSIL.

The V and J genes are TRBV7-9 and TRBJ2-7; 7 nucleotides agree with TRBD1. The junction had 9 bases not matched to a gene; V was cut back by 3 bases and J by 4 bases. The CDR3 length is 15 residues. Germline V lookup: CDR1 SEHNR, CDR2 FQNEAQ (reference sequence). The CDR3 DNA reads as TGTGCCAGCAGCTTTACAGGGGAAGGGCTTTACGAGCAGTACTTC. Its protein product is CASSFTGEGLYEQYF.

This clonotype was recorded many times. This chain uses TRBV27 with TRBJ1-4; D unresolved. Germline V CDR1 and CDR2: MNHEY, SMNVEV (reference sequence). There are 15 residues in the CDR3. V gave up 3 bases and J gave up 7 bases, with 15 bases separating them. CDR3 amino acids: CASSLRPIPGEKLFF. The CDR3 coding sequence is TGTGCCAGCAGTTTGAGACCCATCCCGGGTGAAAAACTGTTTTTT.

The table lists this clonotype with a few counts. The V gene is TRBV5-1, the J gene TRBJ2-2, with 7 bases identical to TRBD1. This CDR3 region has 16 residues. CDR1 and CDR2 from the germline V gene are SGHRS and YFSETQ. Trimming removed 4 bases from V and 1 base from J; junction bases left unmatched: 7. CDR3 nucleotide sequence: TGCGCCAGCAGCCAGGGTTACAGGGGGAACACCGGGGAGCTGTTTTTT. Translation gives CASSQGYRGNTGELFF. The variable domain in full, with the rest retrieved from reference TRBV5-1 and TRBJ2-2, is KAGVTQTPRYLIKTRGQQVTLSCSPISGHRSVSWYQQTPGQGLQFLFEYFSETQRNKGNFPGRFSGRQFSNSRSEMNVSTLELGDSALYLCASSQGYRGNTGELFFGEGSRLTVL.

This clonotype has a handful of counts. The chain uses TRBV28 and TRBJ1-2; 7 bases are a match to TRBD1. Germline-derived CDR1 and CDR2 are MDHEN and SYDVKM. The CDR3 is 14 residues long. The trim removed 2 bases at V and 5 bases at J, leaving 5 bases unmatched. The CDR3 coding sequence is TGTGCCAGCAGTTTAACAGGGGTTTTATATGGCTACACCTTC. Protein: CASSLTGVLYGYTF.

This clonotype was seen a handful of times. CDR3 nucleotide sequence: TGTGCCAGCAGTACAGGGAATAGCCAGCCCCAGCATTTT. Residues: CASSTGNSQPQHF. The genes are TRBV2 and TRBJ1-5, with a weak D call TRBD1 (6 bases). CDR3 length equals 13 residues. Trimming cost V 5 bases and J 7 bases, with 12 bases left between them. Germline V gene data show CDR1 as SNHLY and CDR2 as FYNNEI.

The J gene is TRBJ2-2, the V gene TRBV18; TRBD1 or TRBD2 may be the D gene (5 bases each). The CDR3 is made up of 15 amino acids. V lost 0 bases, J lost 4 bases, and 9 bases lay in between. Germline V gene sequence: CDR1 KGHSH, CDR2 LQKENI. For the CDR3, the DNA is TGTGCCAGCTCACCACCGGCAGGGAGCACCGGGGAGCTGTTTTTT. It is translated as CASSPPAGSTGELFF. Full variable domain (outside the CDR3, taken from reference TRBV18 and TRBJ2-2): NAGVMQNPRHLVRRRGQEARLRCSPMKGHSHVYWYRQLPEEGLKFMVYLQKENIIDESGMPKERFSAEFPKEGPSILRIQQVVRGDSAAYFCASSPPAGSTGELFFGEGSRLTVL.

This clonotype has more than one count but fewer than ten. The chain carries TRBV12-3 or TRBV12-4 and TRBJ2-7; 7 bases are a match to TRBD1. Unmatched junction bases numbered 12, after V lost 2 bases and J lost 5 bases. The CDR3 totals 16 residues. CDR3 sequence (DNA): TGTGCCAGCAGTTTAAATTTGCGTGACAGGGTACACGAGCAGTACTTC. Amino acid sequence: CASSLNLRDRVHEQYF.

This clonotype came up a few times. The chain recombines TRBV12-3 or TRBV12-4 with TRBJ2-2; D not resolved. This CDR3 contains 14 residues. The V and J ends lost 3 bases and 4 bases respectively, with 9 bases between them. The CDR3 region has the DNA TGTGCCAGCAGTTTGATGGGTGGCACCGGGGAGCTGTTTTTT. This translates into CASSLMGGTGELFF.

As DNA, the CDR3 is TGTGCCAGCAGCTTGACGGCCGTTGGGTACGAGCAGTACTTC. Translation: CASSLTAVGYEQYF. The chain couples TRBV5-5 to TRBJ2-7; D is uncertain. CDR1 and CDR2 (germline): SGHKS, YYEKEE (reference sequence). Trimming pared 1 base from V and 4 bases from J, leaving 12 bases between. The CDR3 is 14 residues long.